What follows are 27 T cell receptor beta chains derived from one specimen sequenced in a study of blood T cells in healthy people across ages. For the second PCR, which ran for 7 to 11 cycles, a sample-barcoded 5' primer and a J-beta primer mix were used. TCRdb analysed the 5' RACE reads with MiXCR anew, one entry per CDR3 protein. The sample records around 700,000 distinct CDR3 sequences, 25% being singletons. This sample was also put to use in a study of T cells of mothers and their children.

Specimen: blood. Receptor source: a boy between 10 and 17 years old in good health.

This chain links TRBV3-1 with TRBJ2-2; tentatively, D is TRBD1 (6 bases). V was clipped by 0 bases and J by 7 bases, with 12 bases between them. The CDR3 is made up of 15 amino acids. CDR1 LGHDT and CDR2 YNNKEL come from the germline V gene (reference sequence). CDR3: CASSQDYGGFGELFF. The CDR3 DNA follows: TGTGCCAGCAGCCAAGATTATGGGGGCTTCGGGGAGCTGTTTTTT. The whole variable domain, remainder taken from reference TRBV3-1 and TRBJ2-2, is DTAVSQTPKYLVTQMGNDKSIKCEQNLGHDTMYWYKQDSKKFLKIMFSYNNKELIINETVPNRFSPKSPDKAHLNLHINSLELGDSAVYFCASSQDYGGFGELFFGEGSRLTVL.

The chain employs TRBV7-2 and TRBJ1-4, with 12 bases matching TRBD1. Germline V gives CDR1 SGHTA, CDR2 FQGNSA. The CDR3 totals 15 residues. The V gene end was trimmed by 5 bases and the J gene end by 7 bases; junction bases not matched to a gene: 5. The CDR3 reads CASSRDRGRGEKLFF. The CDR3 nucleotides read TGTGCCAGCAGCAGGGACAGGGGGCGCGGTGAAAAACTGTTTTTT.

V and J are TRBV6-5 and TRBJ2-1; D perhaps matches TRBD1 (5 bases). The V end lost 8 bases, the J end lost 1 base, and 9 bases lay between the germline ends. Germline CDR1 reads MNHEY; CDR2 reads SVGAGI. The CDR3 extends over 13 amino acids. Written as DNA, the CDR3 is TGTGCCAGCGCCCAGGGTTCCTACAATGAGCAGTTCTTC. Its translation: CASAQGSYNEQFF.

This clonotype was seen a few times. The DNA of the CDR3 is TGTGCCAGCAGTACCCCTTCAATGGACAGGGGGAAGGGCTACACCTTC. Its translation: CASSTPSMDRGKGYTF. The chain combines TRBV28 with TRBJ1-2; TRBD1 matches 10 bases. The J segment lost 8 bases and the V segment lost 5 bases, leaving 14 bases of the junction unmatched. Germline-derived CDR1 and CDR2 are MDHEN and SYDVKM. This CDR3 has 16 amino acids.

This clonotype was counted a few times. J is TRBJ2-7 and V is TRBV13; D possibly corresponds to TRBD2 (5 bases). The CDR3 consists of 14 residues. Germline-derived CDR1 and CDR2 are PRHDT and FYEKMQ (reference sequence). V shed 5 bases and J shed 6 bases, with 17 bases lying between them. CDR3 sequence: CASSLRGFAGEQYF. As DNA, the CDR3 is TGTGCCAGCAGCCTTCGGGGTTTCGCAGGCGAGCAGTACTTC.

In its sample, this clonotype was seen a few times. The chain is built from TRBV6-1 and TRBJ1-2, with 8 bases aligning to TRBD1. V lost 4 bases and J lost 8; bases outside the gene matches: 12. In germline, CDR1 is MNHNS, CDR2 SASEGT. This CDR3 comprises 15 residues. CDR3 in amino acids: CASSGVTTGVWGYTF. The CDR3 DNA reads TGTGCCAGCAGTGGAGTTACGACAGGGGTATGGGGCTACACCTTC.

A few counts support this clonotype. The CDR3 nucleotides read TGTGCCACCCACAGGGAGGACACTGAAGCTTTCTTT. Residues: CATHREDTEAFF. The gene calls are TRBV6-5 and TRBJ1-1; the D gene is possibly TRBD1 (6 bases). Between the trimmed V and J ends, which lost 10 bases and 3 bases, there was a span of 12 bases. Germline V gene data show CDR1 as MNHEY and CDR2 as SVGAGI. The CDR3 sequence is 12 residues long.

CDR3 loop: CASSYIASTDTQYF. DNA of the CDR3: TGTGCCAGCTCTTATATAGCGTCCACAGATACGCAGTATTTT. V usage is TRBV18 and J usage is TRBJ2-3, with TRBD2 as a possible D gene (5 bases). Deletions cut 6 bases from V and 2 bases from J, with 12 bases between. CDR3 length: 14 residues. Germline CDR1 reads KGHSH; CDR2 reads LQKENI.

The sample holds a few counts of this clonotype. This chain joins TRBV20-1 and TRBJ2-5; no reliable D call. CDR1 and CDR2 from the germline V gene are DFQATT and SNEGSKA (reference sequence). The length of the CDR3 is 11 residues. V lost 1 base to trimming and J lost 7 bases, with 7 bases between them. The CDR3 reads CSARGLGTQYF. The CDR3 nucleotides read TGCAGTGCTAGAGGATTGGGGACCCAGTACTTC.

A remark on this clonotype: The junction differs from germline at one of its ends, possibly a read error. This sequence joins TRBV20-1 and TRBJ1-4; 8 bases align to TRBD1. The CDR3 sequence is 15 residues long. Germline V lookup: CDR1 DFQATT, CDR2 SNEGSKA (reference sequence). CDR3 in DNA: TGCAGCGCTAGAGATGCGCGACAGGGGTTTAAAAAACTGTTTTTT. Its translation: CSARDARQGFKKLFF.

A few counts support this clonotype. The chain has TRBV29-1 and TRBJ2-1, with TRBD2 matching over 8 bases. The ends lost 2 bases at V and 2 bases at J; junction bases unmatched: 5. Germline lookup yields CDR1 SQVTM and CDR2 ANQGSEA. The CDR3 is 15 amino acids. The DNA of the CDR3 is TGCAGCGTTGAAAAAAGCGGGGGCCCCTACAATGAGCAGTTCTTC. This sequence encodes CSVEKSGGPYNEQFF.

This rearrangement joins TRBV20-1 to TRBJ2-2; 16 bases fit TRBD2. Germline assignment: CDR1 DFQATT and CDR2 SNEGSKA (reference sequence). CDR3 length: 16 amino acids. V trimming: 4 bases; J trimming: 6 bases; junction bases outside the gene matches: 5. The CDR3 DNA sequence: TGCAGTGCTAAGGGACTAGCGGGAGGGCCGGCCGGGGAGCTGTTTTTT. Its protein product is CSAKGLAGGPAGELFF.

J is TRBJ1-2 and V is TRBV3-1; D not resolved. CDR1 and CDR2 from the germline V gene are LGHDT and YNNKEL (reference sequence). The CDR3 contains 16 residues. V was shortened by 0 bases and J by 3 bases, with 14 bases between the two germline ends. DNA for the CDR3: TGTGCCAGCAGCCAAGATTTTAGTACCAACTACTATGGCTACACCTTC. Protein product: CASSQDFSTNYYGYTF.

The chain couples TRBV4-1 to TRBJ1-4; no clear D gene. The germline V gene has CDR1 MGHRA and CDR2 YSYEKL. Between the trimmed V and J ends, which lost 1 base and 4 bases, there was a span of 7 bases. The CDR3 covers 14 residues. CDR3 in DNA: TGCGCCAGCAGCCAAGGGCAGTTTAATGAAAAACTGTTTTTT. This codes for CASSQGQFNEKLFF.

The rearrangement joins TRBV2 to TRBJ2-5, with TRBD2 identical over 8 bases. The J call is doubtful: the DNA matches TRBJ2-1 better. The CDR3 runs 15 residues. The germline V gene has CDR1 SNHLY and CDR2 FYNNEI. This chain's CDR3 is CASTEGRGASFGQFF. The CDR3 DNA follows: TGTGCCAGCACCGAAGGGCGGGGGGCCTCTTTCGGGCAGTTCTTC.

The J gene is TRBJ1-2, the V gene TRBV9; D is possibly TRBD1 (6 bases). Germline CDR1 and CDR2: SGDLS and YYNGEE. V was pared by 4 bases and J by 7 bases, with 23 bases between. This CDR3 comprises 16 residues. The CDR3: CASSLGRKEQGGGYTF. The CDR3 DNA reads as TGTGCCAGCAGCCTAGGGCGAAAAGAGCAAGGGGGTGGCTACACCTTC.

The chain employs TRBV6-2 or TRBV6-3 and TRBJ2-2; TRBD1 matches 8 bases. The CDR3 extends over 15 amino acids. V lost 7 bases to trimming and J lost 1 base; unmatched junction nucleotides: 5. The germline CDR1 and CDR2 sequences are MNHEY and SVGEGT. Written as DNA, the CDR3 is TGTGCCAGCAAGCGTGGGACAGGGAACACCGGGGAGCTGTTTTTT. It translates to CASKRGTGNTGELFF.

CDR3 bases: TGTGCCAGCAGCGTAGACGGGGGAAATTCACCCCTCCACTTT. It translates to CASSVDGGNSPLHF. The V call is TRBV9, the J call TRBJ1-6; D is perhaps TRBD1 (5 bases). The V gene lost 0 bases and the J gene lost 7 bases, with 8 bases spanning the gap. Germline V gene sequence: CDR1 SGDLS, CDR2 YYNGEE. This CDR3 spans 14 amino acids.

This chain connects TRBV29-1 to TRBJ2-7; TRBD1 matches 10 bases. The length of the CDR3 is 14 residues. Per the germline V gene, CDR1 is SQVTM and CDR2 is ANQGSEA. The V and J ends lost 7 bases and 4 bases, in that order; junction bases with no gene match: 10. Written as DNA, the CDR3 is TGCAGCGCATACACCGGGACAGGGGTGTACGAGCAGTACTTC. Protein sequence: CSAYTGTGVYEQYF.

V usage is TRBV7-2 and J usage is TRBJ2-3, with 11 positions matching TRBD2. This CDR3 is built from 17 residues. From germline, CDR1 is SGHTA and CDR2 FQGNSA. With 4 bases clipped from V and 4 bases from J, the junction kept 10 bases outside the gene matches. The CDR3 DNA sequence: TGTGCCAGCAGCTCTATAGCGGGGGGGTTTGGCGCAGATACGCAGTATTTT. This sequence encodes CASSSIAGGFGADTQYF.

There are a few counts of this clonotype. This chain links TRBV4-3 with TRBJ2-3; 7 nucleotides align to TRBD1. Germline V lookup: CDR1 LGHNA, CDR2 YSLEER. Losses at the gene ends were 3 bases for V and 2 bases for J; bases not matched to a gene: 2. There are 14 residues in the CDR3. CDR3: CASSQGTDTDTQYF. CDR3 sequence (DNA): TGCGCCAGCAGCCAGGGGACAGACACAGATACGCAGTATTTT.

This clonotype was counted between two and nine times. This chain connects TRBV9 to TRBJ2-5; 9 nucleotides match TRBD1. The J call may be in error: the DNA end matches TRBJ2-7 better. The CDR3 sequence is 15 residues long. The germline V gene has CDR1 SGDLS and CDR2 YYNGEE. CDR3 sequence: CASSEGGQGSYEQYF. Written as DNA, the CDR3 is TGTGCCAGCAGCGAGGGGGGACAGGGTTCCTACGAGCAGTACTTC.

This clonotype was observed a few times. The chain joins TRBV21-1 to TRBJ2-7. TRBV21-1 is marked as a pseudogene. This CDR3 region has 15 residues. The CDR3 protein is CASSKFSRVPYEQYF. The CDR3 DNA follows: TGTGCCAGCAGCAAATTCAGTAGGGTGCCCTACGAGCAGTACTTC.

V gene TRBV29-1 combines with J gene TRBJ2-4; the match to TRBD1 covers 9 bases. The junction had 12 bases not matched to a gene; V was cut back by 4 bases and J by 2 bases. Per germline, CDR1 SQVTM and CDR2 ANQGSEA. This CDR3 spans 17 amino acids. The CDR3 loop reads CSVVFFAGQGTKNIQYF. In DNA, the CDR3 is TGCAGCGTTGTATTCTTTGCGGGACAGGGTACCAAAAACATTCAGTACTTC.

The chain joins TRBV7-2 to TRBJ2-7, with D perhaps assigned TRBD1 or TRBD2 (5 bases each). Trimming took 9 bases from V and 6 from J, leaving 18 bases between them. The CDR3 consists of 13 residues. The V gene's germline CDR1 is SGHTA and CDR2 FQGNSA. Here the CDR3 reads CASRPGPTAEQYF. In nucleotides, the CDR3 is TGTGCCAGTCGGCCGGGACCGACTGCCGAGCAGTACTTC. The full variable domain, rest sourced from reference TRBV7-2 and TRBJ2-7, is GAGVSQSPSNKVTEKGKDVELRCDPISGHTALYWYRQSLGQGLEFLIYFQGNSAPDKSGLPSDRFSAERTGGSVSTLTIQRTQQEDSAVYLCASRPGPTAEQYFGPGTRLTVT.

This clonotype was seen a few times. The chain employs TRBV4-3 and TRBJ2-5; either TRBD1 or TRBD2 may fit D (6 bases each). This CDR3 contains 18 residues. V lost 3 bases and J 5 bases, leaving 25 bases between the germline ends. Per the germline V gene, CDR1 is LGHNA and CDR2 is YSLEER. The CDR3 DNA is TGCGCCAGCAGCCAGGCCGTACGTGGGGCCAGAGGGGGGGAGACCCAGTACTTC. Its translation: CASSQAVRGARGGETQYF.

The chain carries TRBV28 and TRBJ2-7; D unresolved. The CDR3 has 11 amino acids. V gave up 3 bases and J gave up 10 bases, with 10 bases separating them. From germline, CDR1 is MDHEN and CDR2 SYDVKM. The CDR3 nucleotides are TGTGCCAGCAGTTTTGAGGCTATCCAGTACTTC. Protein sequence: CASSFEAIQYF. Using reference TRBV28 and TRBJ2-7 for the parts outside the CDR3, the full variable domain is DVKVTQSSRYLVKRTGEKVFLECVQDMDHENMFWYRQDPGLGLRLIYFSYDVKMKEKGDIPEGYSVSREKKERFSLILESASTNQTSMYLCASSFEAIQYFGPGTRLTVT.